The rows below give T cell receptor beta chains drawn from one sample of a study of blood T cell repertoires in COVID-19. The protocol was immunoSEQ multiplex PCR, while the TCRdb copy is restricted to in-frame clones and leaves out a portion. The data show around 61,000 clones, 89% seen once. Sequences were obtained from peripheral blood. The receptors derive from an older woman with COVID-19, enrolled during active disease. Both conserved end residues are trimmed from each CDR3. A D gene is named only where the DNA matches it firmly.

CDR3	length	V	J	D
ASSVTLGGAYGYT	13	TRBV9	TRBJ1-2	-
ASSPDRGRYEQY	12	TRBV5-1	TRBJ2-7	TRBD1
ASSPRQGEGYT	11	TRBV18	TRBJ1-2	-
SVANTRRETQY	11	TRBV29-1	TRBJ2-5	-
ASSYGRQYTDTQY	13	TRBV6-5	TRBJ2-3	-
ASSSLFGEGNQPQH	14	TRBV27	TRBJ1-5	-
ASSLGGLHNEQF	12	TRBV19	TRBJ2-1	-
ASSLSRNSYNSPLH	14	TRBV5-1	TRBJ1-6	-
ASSLEGSGANVLT	13	TRBV5-6	TRBJ2-6	-
ASSSTGAAYEQY	12	TRBV11-3	TRBJ2-7	TRBD1
ASSLGGRGNSPLH	13	TRBV27	TRBJ1-6	-
ASSLGLAGEPSYEQY	15	TRBV7-2	TRBJ2-7	TRBD2
ASSPLASSTDTQY	13	TRBV19	TRBJ2-3	TRBD2
ASSLGDKNIQY	11	TRBV7-9	TRBJ2-4	-
ASSLTPGQGTEKLF	14	TRBV7-9	TRBJ1-4	TRBD1
ASSPPGGDLADYGYT	15	TRBV18	TRBJ1-2	-
SVGDRAQETQY	11	TRBV29-1	TRBJ2-5	TRBD1
ASSSTGQGQPQH	12	TRBV2	TRBJ1-5	-